This T cell receptor beta chain is drawn from a study of cytomegalovirus exposure and HLA in healthy donors. Study at large: Around 78 million unique TCR sequences came from HLA-typed donors in an early release.

For this clone: Its antigen is undetermined.

PCR used 60 Vbeta primers and 13 Jbeta primers. Sequenced by immunoSEQ multiplex PCR; TCRdb stores in-frame clones only, minus some. The data contain about 130,000 clones, around 74% of them seen just once; the ten biggest clones take up approximately 7.8%. Regarding the study as a whole: Follow-up analysis later connected one missense variant in DCLRE1C with trimming of TCR beta V- and J-genes. TCR beta sequences reportedly predicted most subjects' HLA-A and HLA-B alleles accurately.

Trimming stripped 0 bases from V and 1 base from J, with 7 bases between. CDR1 and CDR2 (germline): SEHNR, FQNEAQ (reference sequence). This CDR3 spans 14 amino acids. Material: PBMCs. The chain carries TRBV7-9 and TRBJ2-7; unclear D gene. This sequence originates from a male donor in good health and CMV-seronegative. Here the CDR3 DNA reads TGTGCCAGCAGCTTAGCTCCGAGGTCCTACGAGCAGTACTTC. Its protein is CASSLAPRSYEQYF.